The clone carrying this T cell receptor beta chain rates as large. One entry per CDR3 protein, called by TCRdb with MiXCR from the RT-PCR reads. The sample lists about 4,200 distinct CDR3 sequences, around 36% occurring once. Looked up from germline, CDR1 is SGHTA and CDR2 is FQGTGA. The CDR3 extends over 15 amino acids. V lost 2 bases, J lost 1 base, and 10 bases lay in between. The specimen was memory CD4+ T cells from salivary gland. The rearrangement joins TRBV7-3 to TRBJ2-3, with a tentative D call TRBD2 (6 bases). The sequence was obtained from a female donor with primary Sjogren's syndrome. The CDR3 DNA is TGTGCCAGCAGCTTACGGGGGAGCGGCACAGATACGCAGTATTTT. Translation gives CASSLRGSGTDTQYF.